One sample yielded the 20 T cell receptor beta chains listed below, sequenced in a study of CD8 T cells in Susac syndrome (dated by TCRdb to between 2018 and 2021). Receptor libraries were prepared by the immunoSEQ multiplex PCR assay. RNA was extracted with the RNeasy kit and about 0.5 to 1 ug was reverse transcribed using random hexamers. TCRdb's own reprocessing of the public reads used fastp at Q25 and MiXCR and kept productive beta chains. For every CDR3 protein sequence, its rows merge into one entry that carries the most common genes and DNA. The sample profile shows about 160,000 distinct CDR3 sequences; just over 90% of them were found once. Approximately 0.14% of the sample is held by the ten biggest clonotypes. Sequences were obtained from CD4+ T cells from PBMCs. Source of these receptors: a human donor in good health.

This clonotype turned up a few times. The chain has TRBV7-9 and TRBJ1-6; D remains ambiguous. The CDR3 runs to 13 residues. The germline V gene encodes CDR1 SEHNR and CDR2 FQNEAQ (reference sequence). V was clipped by 6 bases and J by 14 bases, with 17 bases between them. CDR3 amino acids: CASRSLTGTALHF. The CDR3 DNA sequence: TGTGCCAGCAGATCCTTGACCGGAACGGCCCTCCACTTT.

The rearrangement uses TRBV5-1 and TRBJ1-1, with TRBD1 matching 9 bases. Germline V gene lookup returns CDR1 SGHRS and CDR2 YFSETQ. The ends lost 6 bases at V and 3 bases at J; junction bases unmatched: 9. The CDR3 has 15 residues. The CDR3 here is CASKDPGQGDTEAFF. The CDR3 coding sequence is TGCGCCAGCAAAGACCCGGGACAGGGAGACACTGAAGCTTTCTTT. Looking up the rest from reference TRBV5-1 and TRBJ1-1 gives the full variable domain: KAGVTQTPRYLIKTRGQQVTLSCSPISGHRSVSWYQQTPGQGLQFLFEYFSETQRNKGNFPGRFSGRQFSNSRSEMNVSTLELGDSALYLCASKDPGQGDTEAFFGQGTRLTVV.

This sequence joins TRBV11-1 and TRBJ2-3; 7 bases match TRBD1. V dropped 3 bases and J dropped 8; count of bases not matched to a gene: 11. The CDR3 is 15 residues long. Germline CDR1 and CDR2: SGHAT and FQDESV (reference sequence). CDR3 amino acids: CASSLVADRDGTQYF. CDR3 in DNA: TGTGCCAGCAGCTTGGTCGCCGACAGGGACGGTACGCAGTATTTT. Filled out from reference TRBV11-1 and TRBJ2-3, the complete variable domain reads EAEVAQSPRYKITEKSQAVAFWCDPISGHATLYWYRQILGQGPELLVQFQDESVVDDSQLPKDRFSAERLKGVDSTLKIQPAELGDSAMYLCASSLVADRDGTQYFGPGTRLTVL.

The chain carries TRBV2 and TRBJ2-2; D unresolved. V lost 6 bases and J lost 6, with 8 bases in between. There are 12 residues in the CDR3. The germline V gene has CDR1 SNHLY and CDR2 FYNNEI. The CDR3 nucleotides read TGTGCCAGCAGGGCGTGGGCCGGGGAGCTGTTTTTT. Translation: CASRAWAGELFF.

As to this clonotype: Germline is not matched at one junction end, which may reflect a read error. The J gene is TRBJ1-4, the V gene TRBV4-1; D is unresolved. This CDR3 has 13 amino acids. Germline V gene data show CDR1 as MGHRA and CDR2 as YSYEKL. This CDR3 reads CASSQEGSPWLRF. DNA of the CDR3: TGCGCCAGCAGCCAAGAAGGGTCCCCGTGGTTAAGGTTT.

This chain links TRBV4-1 with TRBJ2-7; TRBD2 might be the D (5 bases). V was cut by 1 base and J by 0 bases, with 10 bases left in between. This CDR3 comprises 15 residues. Per the germline V gene, CDR1 is MGHRA and CDR2 is YSYEKL. CDR3 sequence reads: CASSQGEGSSYEQYF. The DNA for the CDR3 is TGCGCCAGCAGCCAAGGTGAGGGAAGCTCCTACGAGCAGTACTTC.

The chain combines TRBV3-1 with TRBJ2-5; no firm D call. This CDR3 contains 12 residues. With 3 bases removed from V and 5 bases from J, the gap between germline ends came to 7 bases. CDR1 and CDR2 (germline): LGHDT, YNNKEL (reference sequence). The CDR3 protein is CASSQMGETQYF. CDR3 DNA sequence: TGTGCCAGCAGCCAGATGGGGGAGACCCAGTACTTC.

This chain joins TRBV5-1 and TRBJ1-1, with no clear D. CDR1 and CDR2 (germline): SGHRS, YFSETQ. Deletions cut 6 bases from V and 6 bases from J, with 15 bases between. The CDR3 is 13 residues long. The CDR3 DNA reads as TGCGCCAGCACTATCGGCCCCAACTCTGAAGCTTTCTTT. It encodes CASTIGPNSEAFF.

The V call is TRBV30, the J call TRBJ2-1; D is ambiguous. Germline V gene lookup returns CDR1 GTSNPN and CDR2 SVGIG (reference sequence). The length of the CDR3 is 14 residues. V shed 0 bases and J shed 9 bases, with 15 bases lying between them. CDR3 DNA: TGTGCCTGGAGTGTAACAAACTCTCTCGGTGAGCAGTTCTTC. Translating it yields CAWSVTNSLGEQFF.

The chain employs TRBV24-1 and TRBJ2-5; maybe TRBD2 (5 bases). The germline V and J ends were trimmed by 6 bases and 5 bases, with 9 bases remaining between them. Germline V gives CDR1 KGHDR, CDR2 SFDVKD. CDR3 length: 12 amino acids. The CDR3: CATSREGETQYF. The CDR3 bases are TGTGCCACCAGTCGGGAAGGGGAGACCCAGTACTTC.

The chain uses TRBV4-1 and TRBJ2-6; D call uncertain. Germline V gives CDR1 MGHRA, CDR2 YSYEKL. Between the trimmed V and J ends, which lost 4 bases and 2 bases, there was a span of 12 bases. The CDR3 covers 16 residues. CDR3 residues: CASSRGGVAGANVLTF. In nucleotides, the CDR3 is TGCGCCAGCAGCCGGGGTGGGGTAGCTGGGGCCAACGTCCTGACTTTC.

The V call is TRBV13, the J call TRBJ2-3, with 7 bases matching TRBD2. CDR1 PRHDT and CDR2 FYEKMQ come from the germline V gene (reference sequence). V shed 0 bases, J shed 1 base, and the junction held 4 bases outside the gene matches. This CDR3 region has 16 residues. CDR3 DNA: TGTGCCAGCAGCTTAGGCCTTAGCGGGCGCACAGATACGCAGTATTTT. As protein: CASSLGLSGRTDTQYF.

The V and J genes are TRBV30 and TRBJ1-4; D uncertain. There are 14 residues in the CDR3. V lost 0 bases and J lost 2, with 7 bases in between. CDR1 GTSNPN and CDR2 SVGIG come from the germline V gene (reference sequence). The CDR3 loop reads CAWSVFSTNEKLFF. Here the CDR3 DNA reads TGTGCCTGGAGTGTATTTAGCACTAATGAAAAACTGTTTTTT.

This chain joins TRBV20-1 and TRBJ2-3; 16 bases match TRBD2. V was pared by 6 bases and J by 7 bases, with 7 bases of the junction left unmatched. Germline CDR1 DFQATT, CDR2 SNEGSKA (reference sequence). CDR3 size: 15 residues. This CDR3 is CSAAGLAGGLNTQYF. CDR3 DNA sequence: TGCAGTGCAGCGGGACTAGCGGGGGGGCTGAATACGCAGTATTTT.

This chain uses TRBV19 with TRBJ1-5; D remains unclear. Trimming removed 8 bases at V and 6 bases at J, with 11 bases between. The CDR3 consists of 12 residues. Germline CDR1 LNHDA, CDR2 SQIVND (reference sequence). This CDR3 is CASSAARQPQHF. For the CDR3, the DNA is TGTGCCAGTTCGGCAGCGCGTCAGCCCCAGCATTTT.

The chain is built from TRBV4-1 and TRBJ1-4, with a weak D call TRBD1 (5 bases). Trimming pared 4 bases from V and 8 bases from J, leaving 14 bases between. This CDR3 is built from 14 residues. Looked up from germline, CDR1 is MGHRA and CDR2 is YSYEKL. CDR3 amino acids: CASSLGGVREKLFF. CDR3 coding DNA: TGCGCCAGCAGCCTTGGGGGGGTTCGGGAAAAACTGTTTTTT.

The table lists this clonotype with a count of one. The rearrangement links TRBV5-4 to TRBJ1-6; D perhaps matches TRBD1 (5 bases). The ends were cut back, 3 bases at V and 4 bases at J, with 11 bases in the middle. CDR1 is SGHNT and CDR2 is YYREEE in the germline V gene (reference sequence). The CDR3 sequence is 15 residues long. CDR3 sequence: CASSYDQGYNSPLHF. Written as DNA, the CDR3 is TGTGCCAGCAGCTACGATCAGGGTTATAATTCACCCCTCCACTTT.

V is TRBV19 and J is TRBJ1-6, with D maybe TRBD1 (5 bases). Germline-derived CDR1 and CDR2 are LNHDA and SQIVND (reference sequence). The CDR3 totals 15 residues. Between the trimmed V and J ends, which lost 5 bases and 0 bases, there was a span of 8 bases. Here the CDR3 reads CASSYGGSYNSPLHF. The DNA for the CDR3 is TGTGCCAGTAGTTACGGGGGCTCCTATAATTCACCCCTCCACTTT.

The CDR3 DNA sequence: TGTGCCAGCAGCCAAGCGTATGGGGACCCCCCACTCGAGCAGTACTTC. It translates to CASSQAYGDPPLEQYF. V gene TRBV4-2 combines with J gene TRBJ2-7; the D call may be TRBD1 or TRBD2 (5 bases each). The CDR3 extends over 16 amino acids. The germline CDR1 and CDR2 sequences are LGHNA and YNFKEQ. Trimming took 1 base from V and 6 from J, leaving 19 bases between them.

V is TRBV18 and J is TRBJ2-7; no definite D call. Germline V gives CDR1 KGHSH, CDR2 LQKENI. Trimming cost V 6 bases and J 4 bases, with 16 bases left between them. This CDR3 is built from 14 residues. CDR3 amino acids: CASSPTRTGYEQYF. CDR3 bases: TGTGCCAGCTCCCCCACCCGGACGGGTTACGAGCAGTACTTC.